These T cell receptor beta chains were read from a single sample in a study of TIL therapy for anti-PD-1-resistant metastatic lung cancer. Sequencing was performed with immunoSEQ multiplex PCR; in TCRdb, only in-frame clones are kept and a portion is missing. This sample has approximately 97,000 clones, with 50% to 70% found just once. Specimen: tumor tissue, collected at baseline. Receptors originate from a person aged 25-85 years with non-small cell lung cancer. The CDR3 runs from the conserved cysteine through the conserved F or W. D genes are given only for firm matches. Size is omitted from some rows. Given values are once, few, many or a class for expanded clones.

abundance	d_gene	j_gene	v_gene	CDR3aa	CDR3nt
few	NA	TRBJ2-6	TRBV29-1	CSVVNSGANVLTF	TGCAGCGTTGTAAACTCTGGGGCCAACGTCCTGACTTTC
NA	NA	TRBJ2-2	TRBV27	CASRIANTGELFF	TGTGCCAGCAGAATCGCGAACACCGGGGAGCTGTTTTTT
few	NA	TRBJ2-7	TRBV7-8	CASSFSSYEQYF	TGTGCCAGCAGTTTCAGCTCCTACGAGCAGTACTTC
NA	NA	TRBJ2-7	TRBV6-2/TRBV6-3	CASSWTGTPTYEQYF	TGTGCCAGCAGTTGGACCGGGACCCCTACCTACGAGCAGTACTTC
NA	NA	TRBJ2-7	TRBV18	CASSPVNRIEGEQYF	TGTGCCAGCTCACCAGTCAACAGGATAGAAGGCGAGCAGTACTTC
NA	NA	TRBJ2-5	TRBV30	CAWSPISLQETQYF	TGTGCCTGGAGTCCAATATCCCTCCAAGAGACCCAGTACTTC
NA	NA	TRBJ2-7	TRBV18	CASSEPGEQYF	TGTGCCAGCTCAGAACCGGGAGAGCAGTACTTC
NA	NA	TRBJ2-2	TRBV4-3	CASSLTRGTGELFF	TGCGCCAGCAGCCTCACAAGGGGCACCGGGGAGCTGTTTTTT
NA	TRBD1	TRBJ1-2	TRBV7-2	CASSLRTGGGNGYTF	TGTGCCAGCAGCTTAAGGACAGGGGGCGGAAATGGCTACACCTTC
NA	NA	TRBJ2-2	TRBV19	CASSFWRQALGGELFF	TGTGCCAGTAGTTTTTGGAGACAGGCCTTGGGCGGGGAGCTGTTTTTT
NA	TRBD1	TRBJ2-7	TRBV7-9	CASSLGGQGWEEQYF	TGTGCCAGCAGCTTAGGCGGACAGGGCTGGGAGGAGCAGTACTTC
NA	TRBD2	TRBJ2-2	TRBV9	CASSVGRLAGTGELFF	TGTGCCAGCAGCGTAGGGCGGCTAGCGGGAACCGGGGAGCTGTTTTTT
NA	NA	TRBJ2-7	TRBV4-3	CASSQDLSDLSYEQYF	TGCGCCAGCAGCCAAGATCTTAGCGATCTCTCCTACGAGCAGTACTTC
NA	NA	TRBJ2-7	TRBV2	CASSEEEQYF	TGTGCCAGCAGTGAGGAAGAGCAGTACTTC
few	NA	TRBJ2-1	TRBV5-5	CASSQEELAYNEQFF	TGTGCCAGCAGCCAGGAGGAACTTGCCTACAATGAGCAGTTCTTC
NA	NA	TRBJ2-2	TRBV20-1	CSARGIGELFF	TGCAGTGCGCGAGGTATCGGGGAGCTGTTTTTT
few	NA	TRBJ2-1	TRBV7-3	CASSLGALGNEQFF	TGTGCCAGCAGCTTAGGGGCCCTAGGAAATGAGCAGTTCTTC
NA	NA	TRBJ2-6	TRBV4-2	CASSPGGANVLTF	TGTGCCAGCAGCCCGGGAGGGGCCAACGTCCTGACTTTC
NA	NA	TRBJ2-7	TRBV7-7	CASSPTGQMGRGAIYEQYF	TGTGCCAGCAGCCCAACCGGACAGATGGGTCGGGGGGCTATCTACGAGCAGTACTTC
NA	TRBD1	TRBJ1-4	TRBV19	CASKPTGPNEKLFF	TGTGCCAGTAAACCGACAGGGCCGAATGAAAAACTGTTTTTT
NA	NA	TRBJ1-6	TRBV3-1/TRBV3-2	CASSQKGRGYNSPLHF	TGTGCCAGCAGCCAAAAGGGGAGAGGGTATAATTCACCCCTCCACTTT
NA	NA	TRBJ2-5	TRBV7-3	CASSFTGTIEAVETQYF	TGTGCCAGCAGCTTTACCGGGACAATCGAAGCTGTGGAGACCCAGTACTTC
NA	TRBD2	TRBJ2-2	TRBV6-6	CASSPKGGAAGGITRWELFF	TGTGCCAGCAGCCCCAAGGGAGGAGCCGCGGGGGGTATCACTCGGTGGGAGCTGTTTTTT
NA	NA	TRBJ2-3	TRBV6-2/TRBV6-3	CASSRGGAADTQYF	TGTGCCAGCAGTCGAGGGGGGGCCGCAGATACGCAGTATTTT
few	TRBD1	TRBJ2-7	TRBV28	CATYRDRAGKQYF	TGTGCCACTTACCGGGACAGGGCCGGGAAGCAGTACTTC
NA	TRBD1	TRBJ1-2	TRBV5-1	CASSGTGPPTYGYTF	TGCGCCAGCAGCGGGACAGGGCCTCCTACCTATGGCTACACCTTC
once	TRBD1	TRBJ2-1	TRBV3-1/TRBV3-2	CASSQDRGVFSAYNEQFF	TGTGCCAGCAGCCAGGACAGGGGGGTATTCAGTGCCTACAATGAGCAGTTCTTC
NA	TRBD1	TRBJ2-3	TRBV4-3	CASSQTGTGSTDTQYF	TGCGCCAGCAGCCAGACCGGGACAGGGAGCACAGATACGCAGTATTTT
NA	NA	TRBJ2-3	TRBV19	CASSNWTVSTDTQYF	TGTGCCAGTAGTAACTGGACAGTGAGCACAGATACGCAGTATTTT
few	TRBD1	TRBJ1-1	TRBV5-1	CASSLRGMGQGARRNTEAFF	TGCGCCAGCAGCTTGCGGGGCATGGGACAGGGGGCGAGGCGGAACACTGAAGCTTTCTTT
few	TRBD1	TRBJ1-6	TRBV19	CARGGGTGIFNNSPLHF	TGTGCCAGAGGGGGAGGGACAGGGATCTTCAATAATTCACCCCTCCACTTT
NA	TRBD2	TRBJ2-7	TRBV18	CASSQAGTSGTYEQYF	TGTGCCAGCTCGCAAGCTGGGACTAGCGGAACCTACGAGCAGTACTTC
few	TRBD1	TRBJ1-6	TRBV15	CATSASRQGSTLHF	TGTGCCACCAGCGCATCTCGACAGGGATCGACCCTCCACTTT
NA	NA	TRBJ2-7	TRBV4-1	CASSPDPGTGSYEQYF	TGCGCCAGCAGTCCCGACCCGGGGACTGGTTCCTACGAGCAGTACTTC
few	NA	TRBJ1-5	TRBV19	CASSIMASNQPQHF	TGTGCCAGTAGTATAATGGCCAGCAATCAGCCCCAGCATTTT
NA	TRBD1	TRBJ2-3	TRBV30	CAWMGQGINTQYF	TGTGCCTGGATGGGACAGGGGATAAATACGCAGTATTTT
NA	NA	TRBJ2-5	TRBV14	CASSQRKAFGETQYF	TGTGCCAGCAGCCAGCGGAAGGCCTTTGGAGAGACCCAGTACTTC
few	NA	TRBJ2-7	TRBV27	CASSTLEGGRYEQYF	TGTGCCAGCAGTACCCTCGAAGGAGGCCGATACGAGCAGTACTTC
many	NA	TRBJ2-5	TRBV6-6	CASSLVAETQYF	TGTGCCAGCAGTTTGGTTGCGGAGACCCAGTACTTC
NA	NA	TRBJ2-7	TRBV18	CASSPGTYEQYF	TGTGCCAGCTCACCTGGCACCTACGAGCAGTACTTC
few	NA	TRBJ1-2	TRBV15	CATSRLPGGRGMYGYTF	TGTGCCACCAGCAGACTACCCGGAGGGCGGGGGATGTATGGCTACACCTTC
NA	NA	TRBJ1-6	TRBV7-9	CASSRGDSYNSPLHF	TGTGCCAGCAGTCGGGGGGACTCCTATAATTCACCCCTCCACTTT
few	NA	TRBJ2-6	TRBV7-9	CASSLGRASSGANVLTF	TGTGCCAGCAGCTTAGGGCGGGCTTCCTCTGGGGCCAACGTCCTGACTTTC
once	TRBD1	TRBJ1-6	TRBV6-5	CASSLDRVSPLHF	TGTGCCAGCAGCCTGGACAGGGTATCACCCCTCCACTTT
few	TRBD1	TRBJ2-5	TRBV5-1	CASSGGTGEETQYF	TGCGCCAGCAGCGGCGGGACAGGGGAAGAGACCCAGTACTTC
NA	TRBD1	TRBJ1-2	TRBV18	CASSPYVGQEGGYTF	TGTGCCAGCTCACCATACGTTGGACAGGAGGGTGGCTACACCTTC
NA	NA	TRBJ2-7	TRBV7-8	CASSSSGSSYEQYF	TGTGCCAGCAGCAGTTCCGGGAGCTCCTACGAGCAGTACTTC
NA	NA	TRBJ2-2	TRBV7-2	CASSFLPAGELFF	TGTGCCAGCAGTTTTCTTCCCGCCGGGGAGCTGTTTTTT